This is a list of T cell receptor beta chains from one sample in a study of shared T cell receptors in the human thymus. Clones were read by immunoSEQ multiplex PCR, and TCRdb kept only the in-frame ones, dropping some. The sample carries about 660,000 clones, around 87% recorded once. The sample also formed part of further work on human thymus T cells.

Sequenced: thymocytes. These receptor sequences come from a boy younger than two with a congenital heart defect. CDR3s include the opening cysteine and the closing phenylalanine or tryptophan. Each record gives: V gene, D gene, J gene, clone size, CDR3 protein, CDR3 DNA. A D gene is named only where the DNA matches it firmly. The size of a clone is reported for some rows only, either as once, few or many, or as a class for expanded clones.

v_gene: TRBV7-2
d_gene: TRBD2
j_gene: TRBJ2-1
abundance: .
CDR3aa: CASTSGGGRRYNEQFF
CDR3nt: TGTGCCAGCACCTCGGGCGGCGGGAGAAGATACAATGAGCAGTTCTTC

v_gene: TRBV5-1
d_gene: .
j_gene: TRBJ2-7
abundance: .
CDR3aa: CASSSPGSKYEQYF
CDR3nt: TGCGCCAGCAGCTCCCCCGGGAGTAAATACGAGCAGTACTTC

v_gene: TRBV11-3
d_gene: TRBD1
j_gene: TRBJ2-7
abundance: once
CDR3aa: CASSLDNGGQGLLRGQYF
CDR3nt: TGTGCCAGCAGCTTAGATAATGGGGGACAGGGCCTCCTACGAGGGCAGTACTTC

v_gene: TRBV27
d_gene: .
j_gene: TRBJ2-1
abundance: .
CDR3aa: CASSILPGNSYNEQFF
CDR3nt: TGTGCCAGCAGTATACTCCCGGGAAACTCCTACAATGAGCAGTTCTTC

v_gene: TRBV18
d_gene: TRBD1
j_gene: TRBJ2-7
abundance: .
CDR3aa: CASSSTGTEERLSSYEQYF
CDR3nt: TGTGCCAGCTCATCGACCGGGACAGAGGAGAGGCTGAGCTCCTACGAGCAGTACTTC

v_gene: TRBV29-1
d_gene: TRBD2
j_gene: TRBJ2-3
abundance: once
CDR3aa: CSVAGTSGPDTQYF
CDR3nt: TGCAGCGTTGCGGGGACTAGCGGGCCAGATACGCAGTATTTT

v_gene: TRBV14
d_gene: TRBD2
j_gene: TRBJ2-1
abundance: .
CDR3aa: CASSRIPGLAGDNEQFF
CDR3nt: TGTGCCAGCAGCCGGATCCCGGGACTAGCGGGAGACAATGAGCAGTTCTTC

v_gene: TRBV7-2
d_gene: .
j_gene: TRBJ2-7
abundance: .
CDR3aa: CASSLREQYF
CDR3nt: TGTGCCAGCAGCTTGAGGGAGCAGTACTTC

v_gene: TRBV5-1
d_gene: .
j_gene: TRBJ1-1
abundance: .
CDR3aa: CASSSSDGLFEAFF
CDR3nt: TGCGCCAGCAGCTCCTCCGACGGACTCTTCGAAGCTTTCTTT

v_gene: TRBV7-2
d_gene: .
j_gene: TRBJ2-7
abundance: .
CDR3aa: CASSFHDRFTYEQYF
CDR3nt: TGTGCCAGCAGCTTTCACGACAGGTTTACCTACGAGCAGTACTTC

v_gene: TRBV10-1
d_gene: TRBD2
j_gene: TRBJ2-7
abundance: .
CDR3aa: CASSDRTSGRAGHEQYF
CDR3nt: TGCGCCAGCAGTGATCGGACTAGCGGGAGGGCCGGCCACGAGCAGTACTTC

v_gene: TRBV7-8
d_gene: .
j_gene: TRBJ2-3
abundance: .
CDR3aa: CASSSFTGTDTQYF
CDR3nt: TGTGCCAGCAGCTCTTTCACGGGGACAGATACGCAGTATTTT

v_gene: TRBV12-5
d_gene: .
j_gene: TRBJ2-3
abundance: .
CDR3aa: CASGQGRTTDTQYF
CDR3nt: TGTGCTAGTGGACAGGGGAGGACGACAGATACGCAGTATTTT

v_gene: TRBV28
d_gene: .
j_gene: TRBJ1-2
abundance: .
CDR3aa: CASSLSGGRNYGYTF
CDR3nt: TGTGCCAGCAGTTTATCGGGGGGTCGGAACTATGGCTACACCTTC

v_gene: TRBV7-2
d_gene: .
j_gene: TRBJ1-1
abundance: .
CDR3aa: CASSLDGQNTEAFF
CDR3nt: TGTGCCAGCAGCTTAGATGGACAGAACACTGAAGCTTTCTTT

v_gene: TRBV27
d_gene: TRBD1
j_gene: TRBJ1-4
abundance: .
CDR3aa: CASSSSGQYNEKLFF
CDR3nt: TGTGCCAGCAGTTCCTCGGGACAGTATAATGAAAAACTGTTTTTT

v_gene: TRBV6-1
d_gene: .
j_gene: TRBJ2-3
abundance: .
CDR3aa: CASSEAGSRTDTQYF
CDR3nt: TGTGCCAGCAGTGAAGCGGGTAGCCGCACAGATACGCAGTATTTT